This record covers a single T cell receptor (beta chain). The entry originates in a study of T-cell reconstitution after alpha-beta-depleted transplantation in children. Germline assignment: CDR1 MNHEY and CDR2 SVGAGI. V gave up 4 bases and J gave up 2 bases; unmatched junction bases: 7. CDR3 size: 15 residues. Unique molecular identifiers tagged the TCRbeta library. Via MiXCR, TCRdb re-called the PCR reads, giving one row per CDR3 protein. The sample lists 330,000 or so distinct CDR3 sequences, about 9.4% occurring once. The chain links TRBV6-5 to TRBJ2-7, with 8 bases lining up with TRBD1. The TCR originated in a human donor who donated a stem cell graft to a child with acute lymphoblastic leukemia. Sequencing was performed on PBMCs from the stem cell graft donor, taken from the stem cell graft. CDR3 DNA sequence: TGTGCCAGCAGTTTTAGACAGGGGCGAACCTACGAGCAGTACTTC. Its protein is CASSFRQGRTYEQYF.